This T cell receptor beta chain was sequenced for a study of regulatory T cells in long-lasting Graves disease. This clonotype was seen ten or more times. Combining iRepertoire HTBI primers with Arm-PCR of CDR3 regions, the authors built TCR beta libraries. TCRdb re-analysed the multiplex PCR reads in MiXCR, keeping a single row per CDR3 protein. This table has some 560,000 distinct CDR3 sequences, 16% appearing once. Time point specified: newly diagnosed GD, antithyroid drugs for less than 3 months. The TCR library was made from RNA extracted from PBMCs. The same sample was also studied in work on T cells in Graves' hyperthyroidism and ophthalmopathy. That work contributes: In the analysis, a 13 V-J model separated ophthalmopathy from stable hyperthyroidism.

The sequence came from a woman aged 35 to 60 with Graves disease. This material consisted of peripheral blood mononuclear cells (PBMCs), taken at new diagnosis, from a patient treated with antithyroid drugs.

CDR3 nucleotide sequence: TGTGCCAGCAGTTTAGCCCGAGGAACTTTCTTT. Translating gives CASSLARGTFF. The J gene is TRBJ1-1, the V gene TRBV12-3 or TRBV12-4; D gene ambiguous. The CDR3 loop spans 11 amino acids. Trimming stripped 0 bases from V and 12 bases from J, with 8 bases between.